The rows below give T cell receptor beta chains drawn from one sample of a study of cytomegalovirus exposure and HLA in healthy donors. TCRdb's copy holds only in-frame clones and misses some; the assay was immunoSEQ multiplex PCR. The sample table sets out 96,000 or so clones. Sequenced input: PBMCs. The receptors here all came from a girl aged 10-17 years in good health and CMV-seropositive. Each CDR3 is given with its conserved first and last residue. Each record gives: V gene, D gene, J gene, CDR3 DNA, CDR3 protein. D genes are given only for firm matches.

TRBV28	NA	TRBJ1-2	TGTGCCAGCAGTCGACCGGGGGGCGCAAGTGTCGCCTATGGCTACACCTTC	CASSRPGGASVAYGYTF
TRBV9	NA	TRBJ1-2	TGTGCCAGCAGCTTCTCCCAGGAGGACTACTATGGCTACACCTTC	CASSFSQEDYYGYTF
TRBV9	TRBD2	TRBJ2-5	TGTGCCAGCAGCGTACCGGCTAGCGGGGGTTGGGAGACCCAGTACTTC	CASSVPASGGWETQYF
TRBV18	NA	TRBJ1-5	TGTGCCAGCTCACTTTTCCGGGACACCGCTCAGCCCCAGCATTTT	CASSLFRDTAQPQHF
TRBV15	TRBD1	TRBJ2-7	TGTGCCACCAGCAGAGGGGGACAGGGGGCCTACGAGCAGTACTTC	CATSRGGQGAYEQYF
TRBV6-1	NA	TRBJ1-2	TGTGCCAGCTATCCGGGGGGCGGAGGCTACACCTTC	CASYPGGGGYTF
TRBV19	NA	TRBJ2-5	TGTGCCAGTAGTATGGCAGGACTAGGGGGTGAGACCCAGTACTTC	CASSMAGLGGETQYF
TRBV6-1	TRBD1	TRBJ2-3	TGTGCCAGCAGTGCTTCACCGGGACAGGGGGCGGATACGCAGTATTTT	CASSASPGQGADTQYF
TRBV21-1	NA	TRBJ2-3	TGTGCCAGCAGCAAAGTGACGGGGGATACGCAGTATTTT	CASSKVTGDTQYF
TRBV2	TRBD2	TRBJ2-7	TGTGCCAGCAGTGAAGAGTGGAGCGGGAGCGCCTACGAGCAGTACTTC	CASSEEWSGSAYEQYF
TRBV29-1	TRBD1	TRBJ2-5	TGCAGCGTTGAAGAGGGACAGGGGAGGGAAGAGACCCAGTACTTC	CSVEEGQGREETQYF
TRBV5-4	NA	TRBJ2-7	TGTGCCAGCAGCTTGGAGGCAGGGCTTATACGTTACGAGCAGTACTTC	CASSLEAGLIRYEQYF
TRBV9	NA	TRBJ2-7	TGTGCCAGCAGCGTAGGGGGCGGGACCGCCTACGAGCAGTACTTC	CASSVGGGTAYEQYF
TRBV4-1	NA	TRBJ1-6	TGCGCCAGCAGCCAAATCAGGCAGGGGAATTGGTATTCACCCCTCCACTTT	CASSQIRQGNWYSPLHF
TRBV28	NA	TRBJ1-1	TGTGCCAGCAGACTGACAGGCTTGAACACTGAAGCTTTCTTT	CASRLTGLNTEAFF
TRBV5-1	NA	TRBJ2-7	TGCGCCAGCCGGCGCGGCAGCTCCTACGAGCAGTACTTC	CASRRGSSYEQYF
TRBV4-3	NA	TRBJ1-3	TGCGCCAGCAGCCAAGGGAGTTCGAGCTCTGGAAACACCATATATTTT	CASSQGSSSSGNTIYF
TRBV7-9	NA	TRBJ2-5	TGTGCCAGCAGCTTTCCCGGGGCTAGCGCATGGGAGACCCAGTACTTC	CASSFPGASAWETQYF
TRBV4-2	NA	TRBJ2-1	TGTGCCAGCAGCTTACTCAGCGGACCCGACAATGAGCAGTTCTTC	CASSLLSGPDNEQFF
TRBV12-2	NA	TRBJ2-6	TGTGCAAGTCGCTCCACGACAGACTCTGGGGCCAACGTCCTGACTTTC	CASRSTTDSGANVLTF
TRBV4-3	NA	TRBJ1-1	TGCGCCAGCAGCCAAGATCCGGCAGGGGCCATGAACACTGAAGCTTTCTTT	CASSQDPAGAMNTEAFF
TRBV6-5	NA	TRBJ2-7	TGTGCCAGCAGTTACTCGAGGTTAGACTACGAGCAGTACTTC	CASSYSRLDYEQYF
TRBV19	NA	TRBJ1-2	TGTGCCAGTAGTATATTTGGCCAGGGCGCTAATGGCTACACCTTC	CASSIFGQGANGYTF
TRBV4-3	NA	TRBJ2-1	TGCGCCAGCAGCCAAGATCTGAATACAGGGCTCTCCGTCTTC	CASSQDLNTGLSVF
TRBV13	TRBD1	TRBJ1-1	TGTGCCAGCAGCTTAGGCCGGGGACAGGGCGAAACTGAAGCTTTCTTT	CASSLGRGQGETEAFF